These T cell receptor beta chains were read from a single sample in a study of post-analysis software for immune sequencing data. TCRdb ran MiXCR on the PCR reads and lists one entry per CDR3 protein. This sample has more than 500,000 distinct CDR3 sequences, with around 31% found just once. The sample taken for sequencing was blood. Receptors originate from a girl aged 2-17 years with multiple sclerosis. Both conserved end residues are part of each CDR3. D genes are given only for firm matches. A row's size may be missing; if present it is once, few, many or a size class.

abundance	v_gene	j_gene	d_gene	CDR3nt	CDR3aa
.	TRBV28	TRBJ2-1	TRBD2	TGTGCCAGCAGTCCCCGACTAGCGGGAGAATACTACAATGAGCAGTTCTTC	CASSPRLAGEYYNEQFF
few	TRBV10-3	TRBJ2-7	TRBD2	TGTGCCATCAGTGAACTAGCGGGGAGCTCCTACGAGCAGTACTTC	CAISELAGSSYEQYF
.	TRBV5-6	TRBJ1-2	.	TGTGCCAGCAGCTTTGTCGTTGAGGGCTACACCTTC	CASSFVVEGYTF
.	TRBV12-3/TRBV12-4	TRBJ1-2	.	TGTGCCAGCAGCCCTCCGCCCCTAGCTAACTATGGCTACACCTTC	CASSPPPLANYGYTF
few	TRBV20-1	TRBJ2-7	TRBD1	TGCAGTGCTCACCAACCGACAGGGACCTACGAGCAGTACTTC	CSAHQPTGTYEQYF
few	TRBV6-1	TRBJ1-2	.	TGTGCCAGCAGTGAAGGACAGGCTCTCAACTATGGCTACACCTTC	CASSEGQALNYGYTF
few	TRBV5-1	TRBJ2-1	TRBD2	TGCGCCAGCAGCCCTCCCGGGACTAGCGGGGGCAACTACAATGAGCAGTTCTTC	CASSPPGTSGGNYNEQFF
many	TRBV29-1	TRBJ2-5	TRBD2	TGCAGCGCTTCGGGACTAGCTGGCCGTGAGACCCAGTACTTC	CSASGLAGRETQYF
.	TRBV7-3	TRBJ2-1	TRBD2	TGTGCCAGCAGCGCCCCGGGGGGGGCGGTCTCCTACAATGAGCAGTTCTTC	CASSAPGGAVSYNEQFF
.	TRBV20-1	TRBJ1-1	.	TGCAGTGCTAGAGTGTCAGAGGCTATGAACACTGAAGCTTTCTTT	CSARVSEAMNTEAFF
.	TRBV7-9	TRBJ2-1	.	TGTGCCAGCAGCTTAGTGCAGTGGGATGCTTCATCCTACAATGAGCAGTTCTTC	CASSLVQWDASSYNEQFF
.	TRBV7-9	TRBJ2-3	.	TGTGCCAGCCTACCAGGACGTCCCACAGATACGCAGTATTTT	CASLPGRPTDTQYF
few	TRBV20-1	TRBJ1-2	.	TGCAGTGCTATACAGGGAAACTATGGCTACACCTTC	CSAIQGNYGYTF
.	TRBV5-1	TRBJ1-6	.	TGCGCCAGCAACACCGCAGGACGTAGTTCACCCCTCCACTTT	CASNTAGRSSPLHF
few	TRBV7-3	TRBJ2-3	TRBD2	TGTGCCAGCAGCTTCGGGGGGGGAAGCACAGATACGCAGTATTTT	CASSFGGGSTDTQYF
.	TRBV5-1	TRBJ2-4	TRBD1	TGCGCCAGCAGCCAGGTAGACAGGGGGGCCAAAAACATTCAGTACTTC	CASSQVDRGAKNIQYF
.	TRBV4-1	TRBJ2-1	TRBD2	TGCGCCAGCAGCCAGGTAGCGGGGGGCCTCGTTGAGCAGTTCTTC	CASSQVAGGLVEQFF
.	TRBV10-3	TRBJ1-1	TRBD1	TGTGCCATCACCCCGGACAGGGGGCAGGCCACTGAAGCTTTCTTT	CAITPDRGQATEAFF
.	TRBV5-1	TRBJ2-3	.	TGCGCCAGCAGCCGAGGCGGGGGCCAAGGCACAGATACGCAGTATTTT	CASSRGGGQGTDTQYF
few	TRBV5-4	TRBJ2-2	TRBD2	TGTGCCAGCAGCCCTACTTCGCTAGCGGGGGTTACCGGGGAGCTGTTTTTT	CASSPTSLAGVTGELFF
few	TRBV5-1	TRBJ1-1	.	TGCGCCAGCAGCTTGGCTAGTAGGGCTGAAGCTTTCTTT	CASSLASRAEAFF
.	TRBV18	TRBJ1-1	.	TGTGCCAGCTCACGGGGACAATGGGACACTGAAGCTTTCTTT	CASSRGQWDTEAFF
once	TRBV12-3/TRBV12-4	TRBJ1-1	.	TGTGCCAGCAGTTTGAGGGGTGGAGACGAAGCTTTCTTT	CASSLRGGDEAFF
.	TRBV5-1	TRBJ2-2	TRBD1	TGCGCCAGCAGCTTGGATGGACAGGGCACCGGGGAGCTGTTTTTT	CASSLDGQGTGELFF
.	TRBV29-1	TRBJ2-5	.	TGCAGCGGGATACCTACACAAGAGACCCAGTACTTC	CSGIPTQETQYF
few	TRBV4-1	TRBJ1-1	.	TGCGCCAGCAGCCCCGGGATTTTGAACACTGAGGCTTTCTTT	CASSPGILNTEAFF
.	TRBV5-1	TRBJ2-3	.	TGCGCCAGCAGCCCTGTCTCGGGGGCGGTTGCAGATACGCAGTATTTT	CASSPVSGAVADTQYF
.	TRBV29-1	TRBJ2-3	TRBD2	TGCAGCGTTGCGGCGGGGGGGGTCACAGATACGCAGTATTTT	CSVAAGGVTDTQYF
few	TRBV5-4	TRBJ2-3	TRBD2	TGTGCCAGCAGGATTACTAGCGGGGGGGCCAGCGGATTAGATACGCAGTATTTT	CASRITSGGASGLDTQYF
.	TRBV6-5	TRBJ2-5	TRBD1	TGTGCCAGCAGTTCCATCGACAGGGGTCAAGAGACCCAGTACTTC	CASSSIDRGQETQYF
few	TRBV4-1	TRBJ2-1	.	TGCGCCAGCAGCCAAGAAGGAGACAATGAGCAGTTCTTC	CASSQEGDNEQFF
.	TRBV5-1	TRBJ1-1	.	TGCGCCAGCAGCTTGGGTTCAGGGGCAAATGGAATGAACACTGAAGCTTTCTTT	CASSLGSGANGMNTEAFF
.	TRBV6-5	TRBJ1-5	.	TGTGCCAGCAGTTACCTGAATAGCAATCAGCCCCAGCATTTT	CASSYLNSNQPQHF
.	TRBV10-3	TRBJ2-7	.	TGTGCCATCAGTAAGTGGCGGGGAAGTGGGTCCTACGAGCTGTACTTC	CAISKWRGSGSYELYF
.	TRBV10-3	TRBJ1-2	TRBD1	TGTGCCATCAGTGAGTCGATCGGACAGGGGATTTCGTATGGCTACACCTTC	CAISESIGQGISYGYTF
.	TRBV13	TRBJ1-1	.	TGTGCCAGCAGCCAAATGAACACTGAAGCTTTCTTT	CASSQMNTEAFF
many	TRBV4-2	TRBJ2-1	TRBD2	TGTGCCAGCAGCCAGTATCTTCTGGGGACTAGCGGGAACAATGAGCAGTTCTTC	CASSQYLLGTSGNNEQFF
.	TRBV6-5	TRBJ1-1	.	TGTGCCAGCAATCCAGGGACTCTAAGCACTGAAGCTTTCTTT	CASNPGTLSTEAFF
.	TRBV21-1	TRBJ2-3	.	TGTGCCAGCAGCACCCGGACGAGGGTCCGCACAGATACGCAGTATTTT	CASSTRTRVRTDTQYF
.	TRBV20-1	TRBJ2-1	TRBD2	TGCAGTGCTAGAGTAGCGGGGACGCTGAATGAGCAGTTCTTC	CSARVAGTLNEQFF
few	TRBV20-1	TRBJ2-1	.	TGCAGTGCCACCCGGGACGGCCAACGGGATGAGCAGTTCTTC	CSATRDGQRDEQFF
.	TRBV9	TRBJ2-3	.	TGTGCCAGCAGCGTAGAAGTAGATACGCAGTATTTT	CASSVEVDTQYF
.	TRBV3-1	TRBJ2-3	.	TGTGCCAGCAGCCCGGGGAATACGCAGTATTTT	CASSPGNTQYF
few	TRBV12-3/TRBV12-4	TRBJ2-5	.	TGTGCCAGCAGTACCAGGTGGGCCACGGGTCCGCAAGAGACCCAGTACTTC	CASSTRWATGPQETQYF
few	TRBV3-1	TRBJ2-3	TRBD2	TGTGCCAGCAGGCCGCCGCCAGCGGGGGGTTCTCCAGATACGCAGTATTTT	CASRPPPAGGSPDTQYF
many	TRBV5-1	TRBJ2-1	TRBD2	TGCGCCAGCAGCCCACTAGCGGGGGGCGACAATGAGCAGTTCTTC	CASSPLAGGDNEQFF
.	TRBV5-1	TRBJ2-5	.	TGCGCCAGCAGGCGGACCCAAGAGACCCAGTACTTC	CASRRTQETQYF
few	TRBV13	TRBJ2-1	TRBD1	TGTGCCAGCAGCTTTAATGTGGGACAGGATCACAATGAGCAGTTCTTC	CASSFNVGQDHNEQFF
.	TRBV20-1	TRBJ1-2	TRBD1	TGCAGTGCTAGAGGCCTGACAGGGTCGCACGGCTACACCTTC	CSARGLTGSHGYTF
few	TRBV7-3	TRBJ2-3	.	TGTGCCAGCAGCTTAATGGCTAGCACAGATACGCAGTATTTT	CASSLMASTDTQYF
.	TRBV7-9	TRBJ1-1	TRBD1	TGTGCCAGCAGCTTACTCTTAGGGGGCTCGATGATCACTGAAGCTTTCTTT	CASSLLLGGSMITEAFF
few	TRBV20-1	TRBJ2-3	TRBD2	TGCAGTGCTAGTCCCTATGCGGGGGGGCCGGTAATAAGCACAGATACGCAGTATTTT	CSASPYAGGPVISTDTQYF
few	TRBV6-6	TRBJ1-1	TRBD1	TGTGCCAGCAACCTACGCGACAGGGGAGGGAACACTGAAGCTTTCTTT	CASNLRDRGGNTEAFF
.	TRBV6-5	TRBJ1-4	.	TGTGCCAGCAGTTATAATGGCGAGAATGAAAAACTGTTTTTT	CASSYNGENEKLFF
few	TRBV9	TRBJ2-7	TRBD2	TGTGCCAGCAGCGTAGGGACTAGCGGGGAGTACGAGCAGTACTTC	CASSVGTSGEYEQYF
few	TRBV7-8	TRBJ2-1	.	TGTGCCAGCAGCTTGGCCCGGGGGCAATACTACAATGAGCAGTTCTTC	CASSLARGQYYNEQFF
.	TRBV20-1	TRBJ2-1	.	TGCAGTGCTAGAGATCAGGGGGGGGGCATCAATGAGCAGTTCTTC	CSARDQGGGINEQFF
many	TRBV29-1	TRBJ2-6	.	TGCAGCGTTGGGAAGTTCTCTGGGGCCAACGTCCTGACTTTC	CSVGKFSGANVLTF